The text below deals with one T cell receptor beta chain. Its antigen is as yet unknown. The data stem from a study of cytomegalovirus exposure and HLA in healthy donors. Study-level information: Assignment to the Caucasian-associated ancestry cluster applied to approximately 79% of the approximately 420 genotyped donors.

CDR1 and CDR2 from the germline V gene are SGHDT and YYEEEE. The CDR3 is made up of 12 amino acids. Trimming removed 4 bases from V and 4 bases from J, with 6 bases in between. Study-wide results and caveats: As a later analysis revealed, most CMV-associated TCR beta chains appeared HLA-restricted. Later on, an analysis found that several of the most significant clusters appeared to be linked to common viral pathogens, which included parvovirus B19.

There were likely unrecorded immune exposures, though donors were nominally healthy when sampled. Amplification used 60 Vbeta primers and 13 Jbeta primers. Libraries were prepared by immunoSEQ multiplex PCR; TCRdb keeps only in-frame clonotypes and omits some of them. In the table there are around 120,000 clones, around 83% of which are singletons. Sequencing was performed on PBMCs. This receptor was taken from a man aged 50 or older in good health and CMV-seronegative. The chain has TRBV5-6 and TRBJ2-1; no definite D call. CDR3 amino acids: CASSADYNEQFF. CDR3 bases: TGTGCCAGCAGCGCGGATTACAATGAGCAGTTCTTC.